This T cell receptor beta chain was captured by sequencing in a study of shared T cell receptors in the human thymus. Sequencing used immunoSEQ multiplex PCR; TCRdb keeps in-frame clones, though not all of them. Here the sample spans hundreds of thousands of clones, approximately 90% being singletons. Separately, the same data were catalogued under a study of human thymus T cells. That work contributes: Thymic repertoires of unrelated individuals were reported in related research to overlap highly.

Source material: thymocytes. The source of this sequence is a boy in the first two years of life with a congenital heart defect.

The CDR3: CASSLLQGRESSYEQYF. CDR3 DNA: TGCGCCAGCAGCTTGTTACAGGGGCGGGAAAGCTCCTACGAGCAGTACTTC. V is TRBV5-1 and J is TRBJ2-7, with D possibly matching TRBD1 (7 bases). Trimming cost V 1 base and J 0 bases, with 17 bases left between them. The CDR3 consists of 17 residues. Germline loops: CDR1 SGHRS, CDR2 YFSETQ.